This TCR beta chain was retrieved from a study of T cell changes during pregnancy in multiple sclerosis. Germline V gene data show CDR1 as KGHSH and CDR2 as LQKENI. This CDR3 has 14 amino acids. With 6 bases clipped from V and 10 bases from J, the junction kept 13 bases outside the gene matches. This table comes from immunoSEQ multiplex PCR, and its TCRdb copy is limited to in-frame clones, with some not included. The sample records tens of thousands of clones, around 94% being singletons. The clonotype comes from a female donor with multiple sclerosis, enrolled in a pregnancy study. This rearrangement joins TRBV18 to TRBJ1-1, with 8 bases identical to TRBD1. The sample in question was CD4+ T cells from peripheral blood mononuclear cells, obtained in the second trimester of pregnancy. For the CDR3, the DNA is TGTGCCAGCTCCTCACAGGGGGATCCTAGGGGAGCTTTCTTT. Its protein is CASSSQGDPRGAFF.